This T cell receptor beta chain was captured by sequencing in a study of shared clonotypes between healthy human individuals. Study observations and caveats: An effect of sequencing depth on clonotype sharing among donors was expected.

As concerns this clone: Its specificity is not known.

TCRdb's table, derived via immunoSEQ multiplex PCR, lists solely in-frame clones and lacks some. Here the sample spans millions of clones, roughly 91% being singletons. The V end lost 2 bases, the J end lost 4 bases, and 5 bases lay between the germline ends. Germline CDR1 LGHNA, CDR2 YNFKEQ. This CDR3 is 13 amino acids long. CD45RO-negative CD8 cells positively selected for CCR7 made up the naive population, which excluded terminally differentiated effector memory CD45RA+ cells. Donors had no recently reported acute infections or vaccinations and were HIV-negative. The rearrangement joins TRBV4-2 to TRBJ2-2; D is undetermined. This receptor was identified in a man between 18 and 35 years old in good health. Some clones in this sample may be carry-over from other donors' samples. The sample consisted of naive CD8+ T cells from PBMCs. The CDR3 here is CASSQRFTGELFF. The CDR3 DNA reads as TGTGCCAGCAGCCAACGGTTCACCGGGGAGCTGTTTTTT.